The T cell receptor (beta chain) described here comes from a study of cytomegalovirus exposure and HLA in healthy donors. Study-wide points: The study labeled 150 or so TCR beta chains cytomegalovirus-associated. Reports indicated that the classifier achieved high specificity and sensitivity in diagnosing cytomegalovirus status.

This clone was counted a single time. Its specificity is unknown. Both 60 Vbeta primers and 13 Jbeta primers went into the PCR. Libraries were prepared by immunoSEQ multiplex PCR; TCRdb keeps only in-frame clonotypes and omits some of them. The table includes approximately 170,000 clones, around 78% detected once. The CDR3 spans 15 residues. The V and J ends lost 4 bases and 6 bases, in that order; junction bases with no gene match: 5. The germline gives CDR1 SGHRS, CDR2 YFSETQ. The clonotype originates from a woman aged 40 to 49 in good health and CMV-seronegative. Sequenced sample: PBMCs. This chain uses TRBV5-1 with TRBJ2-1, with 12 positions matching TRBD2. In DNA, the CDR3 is TGCGCCAGCAGCCCGGGACTAGCGGGTGCCAATGAGCAGTTCTTC. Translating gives CASSPGLAGANEQFF.